Shown below are 30 T cell receptor beta chains from a single sample sequenced in a study of blood T cell repertoires in COVID-19. Produced via immunoSEQ multiplex PCR; TCRdb's table is partial and in-frame only. This table holds 300,000 to 400,000 clones, over 75% found once. Sequencing used PBMCs or T cells enriched from blood (not recorded which). The receptor set was obtained from a woman aged 30 to 39 with acute COVID-19.

V is TRBV5-4 and J is TRBJ2-7; 7 bases line up with TRBD1. Germline assignment: CDR1 SGHNT and CDR2 YYREEE (reference sequence). The CDR3 sequence is 13 residues long. V shed 0 bases and J 7 bases; nucleotides not matched to a gene: 4. The CDR3 protein is CASSLAPGGEQYF. CDR3 coding DNA: TGTGCCAGCAGCTTGGCCCCAGGGGGAGAGCAGTACTTC.

As concerns this clone: The sample contains more than one DNA sequence encoding this CDR3. This rearrangement joins TRBV5-1 to TRBJ2-7, with no clear D. V lost 0 bases and J 3 bases, leaving 7 bases between the germline ends. This CDR3 has 13 residues. CDR1 is SGHRS, CDR2 YFSETQ, per germline. As DNA, the CDR3 is TGCGCCAGCAGCTTGGCCACCAGCTACGAGCAGTACTTC. It yields the protein CASSLATSYEQYF.

The chain employs TRBV24-1 and TRBJ1-1, with D uncertain. Trimming removed 0 bases at V and 4 bases at J, with 8 bases between. Germline loops: CDR1 KGHDR, CDR2 SFDVKD. The CDR3 is made up of 14 amino acids. The CDR3 nucleotides read TGTGCCACCAGTGATTTGTTCCTCGGCACTGAAGCTTTCTTT. Its protein is CATSDLFLGTEAFF.

The chain joins TRBV5-4 to TRBJ2-6; D unclear. The V gene lost 1 base and the J gene lost 0 bases, with 8 bases spanning the gap. The germline gives CDR1 SGHNT, CDR2 YYREEE (reference sequence). The CDR3 length is 16 residues. CDR3 coding DNA: TGTGCCAGCAGCTTGACTCGTGTCTCTGGGGCCAACGTCCTGACTTTC. It translates to CASSLTRVSGANVLTF.

The chain uses TRBV7-8 and TRBJ1-6; D is possibly TRBD1 (5 bases). In germline, CDR1 is SGHVS, CDR2 FQNEAQ. This CDR3 is built from 13 residues. V gave up 2 bases and J gave up 6 bases, with 5 bases separating them. DNA of the CDR3: TGTGCCAGCAGCTTACAGGGTAATTCACCCCTCCACTTT. This gives the protein CASSLQGNSPLHF.

This clone was found once. The V and J genes are TRBV6-5 and TRBJ1-2, with 12 bases identical to TRBD1. Germline V gene sequence: CDR1 MNHEY, CDR2 SVGAGI. V was clipped by 2 bases and J by 8 bases; unmatched bases: 3. This CDR3 is 14 amino acids long. Written as DNA, the CDR3 is TGTGCCAGCAGTTACGGGGACAGGGGGCGAGGCTACACCTTC. This sequence encodes CASSYGDRGRGYTF.

A single count supports this clone. The J gene is TRBJ1-4, the V gene TRBV7-9; the D gene is possibly TRBD1 (6 bases). The V end lost 4 bases, the J end lost 7 bases, and 19 bases lay between the germline ends. CDR1 SEHNR and CDR2 FQNEAQ come from the germline V gene (reference sequence). This CDR3 is 16 amino acids long. The CDR3 loop reads CASSYSSGGASEKLFF. Here the CDR3 DNA reads TGTGCCAGCAGCTATTCTTCCGGGGGGGCGTCTGAAAAACTGTTTTTT.

The rearrangement joins TRBV9 to TRBJ2-3; tentative D call: TRBD1 (7 bases). The CDR3 has 14 residues. Deletions cut 5 bases from V and 6 bases from J, with 16 bases between. Germline CDR1 reads SGDLS; CDR2 reads YYNGEE. The CDR3 is CASSAGQRGDTQYF. CDR3 nucleotide sequence: TGTGCCAGCAGTGCGGGACAGAGGGGGGATACGCAGTATTTT. Complete variable domain (other parts from reference TRBV9 and TRBJ2-3): DSGVTQTPKHLITATGQRVTLRCSPRSGDLSVYWYQQSLDQGLQFLIQYYNGEERAKGNILERFSAQQFPDLHSELNLSSLELGDSALYFCASSAGQRGDTQYFGPGTRLTVL.

The chain employs TRBV30 and TRBJ1-1, with a weak D call TRBD1 (6 bases). The CDR3 runs 14 residues. Germline CDR1 is GTSNPN and CDR2 is SVGIG (reference sequence). Trimming removed 0 bases from V and 1 base from J, with 9 bases in between. The chain's CDR3 is CAWSVSRGNTEAFF. The DNA for the CDR3 is TGTGCCTGGAGTGTATCCAGGGGGAACACTGAAGCTTTCTTT. The full variable domain, with the rest looked up from reference TRBV30 and TRBJ1-1, is SQTIHQWPATLVQPVGSPLSLECTVEGTSNPNLYWYRQAAGRGLQLLFYSVGIGQISSEVPQNLSASRPQDRQFILSSKKLLLSDSGFYLCAWSVSRGNTEAFFGQGTRLTVV.

The V gene is TRBV4-1, the J gene TRBJ1-2; D gene unclear. Germline CDR1 MGHRA, CDR2 YSYEKL. The V and J ends lost 1 base and 7 bases respectively, with 13 bases between them. The CDR3 is 14 residues long. CDR3 DNA sequence: TGCGCCAGCAGCCAAGTTGGAGGGAATGGTGGCTACACCTTC. Its protein product is CASSQVGGNGGYTF.

The chain recombines TRBV4-1 with TRBJ1-2; the D gene is possibly TRBD1 (5 bases). CDR3 length: 15 amino acids. Germline CDR1 and CDR2: MGHRA and YSYEKL. The germline V and J ends were trimmed by 0 bases and 4 bases, with 12 bases remaining between them. The CDR3 DNA reads as TGCGCCAGCAGCCAAGAGGGGGGGAACGGCTATGGCTACACCTTC. Encoded protein: CASSQEGGNGYGYTF.

This chain joins TRBV19 and TRBJ1-4; no definite D call. Germline CDR1 is LNHDA and CDR2 is SQIVND (reference sequence). The CDR3 runs to 12 residues. Trimming took off 6 bases at V and 6 bases at J, with 8 bases between the two ends. CDR3 sequence reads: CASRGSYEKLFF. The DNA for the CDR3 is TGTGCCAGTAGGGGGAGCTATGAAAAACTGTTTTTT.

The rearrangement uses TRBV7-9 and TRBJ2-7; 9 bases are shared with TRBD2. Germline CDR1 is SEHNR and CDR2 is FQNEAQ (reference sequence). V lost 8 bases, J lost 2 bases, and 7 bases stayed unmatched. This CDR3 region has 14 residues. The CDR3: CASGGASGAYEQYF. The CDR3 DNA reads as TGTGCCAGCGGCGGGGCTAGCGGGGCCTACGAGCAGTACTTC.

The J gene is TRBJ1-2, the V gene TRBV6-5, with TRBD1 matching 9 bases. After removal of 6 bases from V and 8 bases from J, the junction contained 13 bases not matched to a gene. Germline values: CDR1 MNHEY, CDR2 SVGAGI. This CDR3 contains 15 residues. This chain's CDR3 is CASRARLTGGGGYTF. CDR3 nucleotide sequence: TGTGCCAGCAGGGCAAGATTGACAGGGGGAGGCGGCTACACCTTC.

J is TRBJ2-7 and V is TRBV11-2; 8 nucleotides match TRBD1. CDR3 length: 11 residues. V lost 5 bases and J lost 11; bases outside the gene matches: 5. Germline V lookup: CDR1 SGHAT, CDR2 FQNNGV. This CDR3 reads CASSESDREYF. CDR3 in DNA: TGTGCCAGCAGCGAATCGGACAGGGAGTACTTC.

This chain connects TRBV5-1 to TRBJ2-1, with 9 positions matching TRBD2. The CDR3 runs to 16 residues. Germline trimming cut 4 bases from V and 2 bases from J; bases unmatched to any gene: 7. Germline CDR1 reads SGHRS; CDR2 reads YFSETQ. Here the CDR3 DNA reads TGCGCCAGCAGCAGTGGCGGGGGGGAAGCCTACAATGAGCAGTTCTTC. Its protein is CASSSGGGEAYNEQFF.

The chain couples TRBV2 to TRBJ2-7, with a weak D call TRBD2 (6 bases). The germline V and J ends were trimmed by 1 base and 0 bases, with 13 bases remaining between them. This CDR3 is 16 amino acids long. CDR1 and CDR2 from the germline V gene are SNHLY and FYNNEI. CDR3 protein: CASSEGWGVTSYEQYF. The DNA for the CDR3 is TGTGCCAGCAGTGAAGGATGGGGGGTGACCTCCTACGAGCAGTACTTC.

The rearrangement joins TRBV13 to TRBJ2-3, with TRBD2 matching over 8 bases. Per germline, CDR1 PRHDT and CDR2 FYEKMQ (reference sequence). Unmatched junction bases numbered 16, after V lost 9 bases and J lost 5 bases. This CDR3 comprises 16 residues. CDR3 protein: CASSGKRGGHVDTQYF. In nucleotides, the CDR3 is TGTGCCAGTTCCGGGAAACGGGGGGGCCATGTAGATACGCAGTATTTT.

The chain carries TRBV20-1 and TRBJ2-3; TRBD2 is a possible D gene (6 bases). Germline CDR1 DFQATT, CDR2 SNEGSKA (reference sequence). The CDR3 totals 13 residues. Trimming removed 3 bases from V and 10 bases from J, with 17 bases in between. This CDR3 reads CSASVTAGKAQYF. In DNA, the CDR3 is TGCAGTGCTAGTGTGACAGCGGGTAAGGCGCAGTATTTT.

In this sample, this clone turned up once. V is TRBV19 and J is TRBJ2-6; D is possibly TRBD1 (5 bases). This CDR3 has 15 residues. Germline V gene lookup returns CDR1 LNHDA and CDR2 SQIVND (reference sequence). Deletions cut 6 bases from V and 0 bases from J, with 9 bases between. The CDR3 is CASSDDSSGANVLTF. DNA of the CDR3: TGTGCCAGTAGCGATGACAGCTCTGGGGCCAACGTCCTGACTTTC.

The gene calls are TRBV18 and TRBJ1-1; D might be TRBD1 (6 bases). CDR3 length: 13 residues. Trimming left V 2 bases short and J 8 bases short, with 12 bases between. Germline V gives CDR1 KGHSH, CDR2 LQKENI. The CDR3 is CASSPKGEGEAFF. DNA for the CDR3: TGTGCCAGCTCACCAAAGGGGGAGGGAGAAGCTTTCTTT.

The chain combines TRBV5-6 with TRBJ2-7; D unresolved. From germline, CDR1 is SGHDT and CDR2 YYEEEE. CDR3 size: 12 residues. V was trimmed by 6 bases and J by 2 bases, leaving 9 bases between them. Here the CDR3 DNA reads TGTGCCAGCACAGGCGATACCTACGAGCAGTACTTC. Translation: CASTGDTYEQYF.

The chain joins TRBV18 to TRBJ1-2, with D possibly being TRBD1 (5 bases). Germline CDR1 and CDR2: KGHSH and LQKENI. This CDR3 has 16 amino acids. The germline V and J ends were trimmed by 3 bases and 3 bases, with 17 bases remaining between them. The CDR3 DNA reads as TGTGCCAGCTCACCTTCGGGCGGGGGAAGTCACTATGGCTACACCTTC. Residues: CASSPSGGGSHYGYTF.

Comments on this clone: The sample holds other DNA sequences that translate to the same CDR3. CDR3: CASSPGQGGYGYTF. DNA for the CDR3: TGTGCCAGCTCCCCGGGACAGGGCGGTTATGGCTACACCTTC. The chain employs TRBV18 and TRBJ1-2; 9 bases are shared with TRBD1. V lost 6 bases to trimming and J lost 5 bases; unmatched junction nucleotides: 7. The germline CDR1 and CDR2 sequences are KGHSH and LQKENI. The CDR3 is 14 residues long.

The count of this clone is one. This chain uses TRBV6-2 or TRBV6-3 with TRBJ2-1, with 8 bases lining up with TRBD1. V trimming: 0 bases; J trimming: 15 bases; junction bases outside the gene matches: 16. The CDR3 is 16 amino acids. Germline-derived CDR1 and CDR2 are MNHEY and SVGEGT. CDR3 sequence (DNA): TGTGCCAGCAGTTACTCGGGTACAGGGGGTTTAAGTCGGTCGTTCTTC. Its protein product is CASSYSGTGGLSRSFF.

As to this clone: The sample contains more than one DNA sequence encoding this CDR3. The chain is built from TRBV9 and TRBJ1-2, with 10 bases matching TRBD1. With V trimmed by 3 bases and J by 5 bases, 4 bases remained unmatched. The CDR3 consists of 14 residues. Germline CDR1 and CDR2: SGDLS and YYNGEE. CDR3 nucleotide sequence: TGTGCCAGCAGCGGGGACAGGGGAGGGTATGGCTACACCTTC. Translation: CASSGDRGGYGYTF.

The V gene is TRBV30, the J gene TRBJ2-7; 7 bases match TRBD1. The germline CDR1 and CDR2 sequences are GTSNPN and SVGIG (reference sequence). The CDR3 contains 14 residues. V shed 0 bases, J shed 6 bases, and the junction held 8 bases outside the gene matches. The CDR3 reads CAWSVLGQMGEQYF. CDR3 bases: TGTGCCTGGAGTGTTCTGGGACAGATGGGCGAGCAGTACTTC. The variable domain in full, completed from reference TRBV30 and TRBJ2-7, reads SQTIHQWPATLVQPVGSPLSLECTVEGTSNPNLYWYRQAAGRGLQLLFYSVGIGQISSEVPQNLSASRPQDRQFILSSKKLLLSDSGFYLCAWSVLGQMGEQYFGPGTRLTVT.

The J gene is TRBJ2-7, the V gene TRBV5-8; no reliable D call. Germline CDR1 is SGHTS and CDR2 is YDEGEE. The CDR3 is 11 residues long. Trimming shortened V by 3 bases and J by 6 bases, and 7 bases separated the two germline ends. DNA for the CDR3: TGTGCCAGCAGCTCGCGTTTCGAGCAGTACTTC. Protein product: CASSSRFEQYF.

V gene TRBV5-1 combines with J gene TRBJ2-5; TRBD1 matches at 8 bases. The germline V gene has CDR1 SGHRS and CDR2 YFSETQ. The CDR3 runs 14 residues. V lost 6 bases and J lost 3; bases outside the gene matches: 7. CDR3 sequence (DNA): TGCGCCAGCACCCGATCAGGGGGCGAAGAGACCCAGTACTTC. This sequence encodes CASTRSGGEETQYF.

The genes are TRBV19 and TRBJ1-5; TRBD1 aligns across 8 bases. Losses at the gene ends were 4 bases for V and 2 bases for J; bases not matched to a gene: 13. The V gene's germline CDR1 is LNHDA and CDR2 SQIVND (reference sequence). There are 18 residues in the CDR3. The CDR3 is CASSTLKTGDGGNQPQHF. The CDR3 region has the DNA TGTGCCAGTAGTACTCTAAAGACAGGGGATGGTGGCAATCAGCCCCAGCATTTT.